The next 16 T cell receptor beta chains were all read from a single sample in a study of T cell repertoires in ileal Crohn's disease. Regarding time point: inflamed ileum from the surgical specimen. Generated by immunoSEQ multiplex PCR, the TCRdb table keeps only in-frame clones and is missing some. The sample consists of fewer than 5,000 clones, around three quarters of them appearing once. The sequencing input was ileal tissue. The receptor set was obtained from an adult with Crohn's disease.

This clone was seen a few times. This chain uses TRBV7-2 with TRBJ2-7, with D unclear. The CDR3 loop spans 14 amino acids. Germline CDR1 reads SGHTA; CDR2 reads FQGNSA. V lost 3 bases to trimming and J lost 3 bases, with 12 bases between them. CDR3 nucleotides: TGTGCCAGCAGCTTTTCCCGAGACGACTACGAGCAGTACTTC. Translated, it gives CASSFSRDDYEQYF. Filled out from reference TRBV7-2 and TRBJ2-7, the complete variable domain reads GAGVSQSPSNKVTEKGKDVELRCDPISGHTALYWYRQSLGQGLEFLIYFQGNSAPDKSGLPSDRFSAERTGGSVSTLTIQRTQQEDSAVYLCASSFSRDDYEQYFGPGTRLTVT.

This chain connects TRBV18 to TRBJ2-7; D is unresolved. V was clipped by 0 bases and J by 5 bases, with 8 bases between them. The germline V gene encodes CDR1 KGHSH and CDR2 LQKENI. The CDR3 sequence is 13 residues long. CDR3 sequence: CASSPPLNDEQYF. CDR3 coding DNA: TGTGCCAGCTCACCACCGTTAAACGACGAGCAGTACTTC.

By its share, this clone is large. The chain couples TRBV5-4 to TRBJ2-7; D is tentatively TRBD1 or TRBD2 (5 bases each). CDR3 length equals 13 residues. The V and J ends lost 4 bases and 2 bases respectively, with 10 bases between them. Germline loops: CDR1 SGHNT, CDR2 YYREEE (reference sequence). The CDR3 loop is CASSGDRPYEQYF. The CDR3 bases are TGTGCCAGCAGCGGGGACCGGCCCTACGAGCAGTACTTC.

The chain employs TRBV5-1 and TRBJ2-1, with 8 bases lining up with TRBD1. The length of the CDR3 is 15 residues. Trimming at V came to 0 bases and at J to 5 bases, leaving 4 bases not matched to a gene. Germline lookup yields CDR1 SGHRS and CDR2 YFSETQ. The CDR3 reads CASSLEGQVHNEQFF. For the CDR3, the DNA is TGCGCCAGCAGCTTGGAGGGACAGGTCCACAATGAGCAGTTCTTC.

V is TRBV27 and J is TRBJ2-7; 7 positions match TRBD2. The junction had 7 bases not matched to a gene; V was cut back by 1 base and J by 4 bases. The CDR3 runs to 15 residues. CDR1 MNHEY and CDR2 SMNVEV come from the germline V gene (reference sequence). CDR3 sequence (DNA): TGTGCCAGCAGTTTATGGGCTAGCGGACTATACGAGCAGTACTTC. Translating gives CASSLWASGLYEQYF.

The chain couples TRBV5-1 to TRBJ2-7; 8 nucleotides align to TRBD1. The CDR3 length is 14 residues. Germline values: CDR1 SGHRS, CDR2 YFSETQ. Trimming took 0 bases from V and 4 from J; bases not matched to a gene: 3. CDR3 bases: TGCGCCAGCAGCTTGGGGGGACAGGTTTACGAGCAGTACTTC. This codes for CASSLGGQVYEQYF.

The chain couples TRBV27 to TRBJ2-2, with 8 bases aligning to TRBD1. The CDR3 consists of 16 residues. Germline values: CDR1 MNHEY, CDR2 SMNVEV (reference sequence). V lost 8 bases to trimming and J lost 4 bases; unmatched junction nucleotides: 12. This CDR3 is CASRADQGARTGELFF. The DNA of the CDR3 is TGTGCCAGCCGAGCGGACCAGGGGGCGCGCACCGGGGAGCTGTTTTTT.

The count of this clone is one. V and J are TRBV6-1 and TRBJ2-7; D gene unclear. The CDR3 contains 12 residues. Germline V lookup: CDR1 MNHNS, CDR2 SASEGT. The V end was cut by 5 bases, the J end by 9 bases, with 14 bases between. Here the CDR3 reads CASSSPPGWQYF. The CDR3 DNA sequence: TGTGCCAGCAGTTCCCCACCCGGTTGGCAGTACTTC.

The V gene is TRBV30, the J gene TRBJ1-2; D is unresolved. The CDR3 covers 14 residues. Germline V gene sequence: CDR1 GTSNPN, CDR2 SVGIG (reference sequence). Between the trimmed V and J ends, which lost 0 bases and 2 bases, there was a span of 10 bases. The CDR3 loop reads CAWSVGGLNYGYTF. The CDR3 DNA reads as TGTGCCTGGAGTGTGGGAGGGCTGAACTATGGCTACACCTTC. The full variable domain, completed using reference TRBV30 and TRBJ1-2, is SQTIHQWPATLVQPVGSPLSLECTVEGTSNPNLYWYRQAAGRGLQLLFYSVGIGQISSEVPQNLSASRPQDRQFILSSKKLLLSDSGFYLCAWSVGGLNYGYTFGSGTRLTVV.

This chain uses TRBV9 with TRBJ2-1, with 10 nucleotides matching TRBD2. The ends lost 0 bases at V and 4 bases at J; junction bases unmatched: 7. The CDR3 totals 17 residues. Germline values: CDR1 SGDLS, CDR2 YYNGEE. The CDR3 DNA reads as TGTGCCAGCAGCGTAGATCGAGGAGCGGGAGGGTACAATGAGCAGTTCTTC. Translation gives CASSVDRGAGGYNEQFF.

This clone was seen a handful of times. The genes are TRBV6-1 and TRBJ2-7, with TRBD2 matching over 14 bases. From germline, CDR1 is MNHNS and CDR2 SASEGT. V trimming: 2 bases; J trimming: 5 bases; junction bases outside the gene matches: 5. There are 16 residues in the CDR3. The CDR3 DNA is TGTGCCAGCAGTGAAATTAGGACTAGCGGGAGGCACGAGCAGTACTTC. Amino acids: CASSEIRTSGRHEQYF.

The chain combines TRBV28 with TRBJ2-7; TRBD1 matches at 8 bases. The CDR3 contains 16 residues. Germline assignment: CDR1 MDHEN and CDR2 SYDVKM. J was trimmed by 0 bases and V by 6 bases; bases with no gene match: 10. The CDR3 coding sequence is TGTGCCAGCAGCGATACCCGGGACAGGAGCTCCTACGAGCAGTACTTC. Translation gives CASSDTRDRSSYEQYF.

This sequence joins TRBV30 and TRBJ1-4; D unresolved. The CDR3 runs to 12 residues. The germline CDR1 and CDR2 sequences are GTSNPN and SVGIG (reference sequence). V lost 2 bases, J lost 6 bases, and 7 bases lay in between. The CDR3 DNA reads as TGTGCCTGGAGTTGGAGGGATGAAAAACTGTTTTTT. Encoded protein: CAWSWRDEKLFF.

The CDR3 loop is CASSQGAGNTEAFF. CDR3 coding DNA: TGTGCCAGCTCACAGGGGGCCGGGAACACTGAAGCTTTCTTT. The V and J genes are TRBV18 and TRBJ1-1, with 7 positions matching TRBD1. Germline V gene lookup returns CDR1 KGHSH and CDR2 LQKENI. V was clipped by 4 bases and J by 1 base; unmatched bases: 3. This CDR3 contains 14 residues.

The chain is built from TRBV2 and TRBJ2-7; unclear D gene. The germline gives CDR1 SNHLY, CDR2 FYNNEI. The CDR3 has 11 residues. The V and J ends lost 8 bases and 3 bases respectively, with 8 bases between them. The CDR3 DNA reads TGTGCCAGCGGGGTCGACTACGAGCAGTACTTC. Amino acid sequence: CASGVDYEQYF.

This clone came up once. V usage is TRBV7-9 and J usage is TRBJ2-3; 7 bases align to TRBD1. The CDR3 has 16 amino acids. Germline V gene lookup returns CDR1 SEHNR and CDR2 FQNEAQ (reference sequence). V lost 6 bases and J lost 0; bases outside the gene matches: 9. The CDR3 DNA follows: TGTGCCAGCAGATATCGTACAGGGGACAGCACAGATACGCAGTATTTT. Residues: CASRYRTGDSTDTQYF.